These T cell receptor beta chains were read from a single sample in a study of blood T cell repertoires in COVID-19. Method: immunoSEQ multiplex PCR; TCRdb's copy keeps in-frame clones and lacks some. Of around 230,000 clones in the sample, 80% to 90% were seen once. Material: PBMCs or T cells enriched from blood (not recorded which). Every receptor here comes from a woman aged 40 to 49 with acute COVID-19. Both conserved end residues are part of each CDR3. A D gene is named only where the DNA matches it firmly. Where a row states a size, it is once, few, many or the class of an expanded clone; other rows omit it.

size,V,J,D,DNA,CDR3
NA,TRBV6-5,TRBJ1-2,TRBD1,TGTGCCGGCTACTCAGGGGGGACTAACTATGGCTACACCTTC,CAGYSGGTNYGYTF
NA,TRBV3-1/TRBV3-2,TRBJ1-4,NA,TGTGCCAGCAGCCCTCGTCTCAGGGCTAAACTGTTTTTT,CASSPRLRAKLFF
NA,TRBV5-1,TRBJ2-5,TRBD2,TGCGCCAGCAGCTTGGGACTAGCGGGGACCCAAGAGACCCAGTACTTC,CASSLGLAGTQETQYF
NA,TRBV5-1,TRBJ1-3,NA,TGCGCCAGCAGCTTGTCTTACAGGGACCTTCGGAGCACCATATATTTT,CASSLSYRDLRSTIYF
NA,TRBV19,TRBJ1-5,NA,TGTGCCAGTAGTATTAATGGGGCTTACAATCAGCCCCAGCATTTT,CASSINGAYNQPQHF
NA,TRBV19,TRBJ1-2,TRBD1,TGTGCCAGTAGTGTAACGGGCACAGGGGTGAAATTGAGAGGCTACACCTTC,CASSVTGTGVKLRGYTF
NA,TRBV12-3/TRBV12-4,TRBJ1-2,NA,TGTGCCAGCAGGTCCGACACCTTCTACACCTTC,CASRSDTFYTF
once,TRBV27,TRBJ1-3,NA,TGTGCCACCAGGCTAGGACACAACTCTGGAAACACCATATATTTT,CATRLGHNSGNTIYF
NA,TRBV7-2,TRBJ1-6,NA,TGTGCCAGCAGCTCCTTCGAGGCCGGGAATTCACCCCTCCACTTT,CASSSFEAGNSPLHF
NA,TRBV9,TRBJ1-2,TRBD1,TGTGCCAGCAGCTCAGGGGGACGGGGCTACACCTTC,CASSSGGRGYTF
NA,TRBV29-1,TRBJ2-1,TRBD1,TGCAGCGCCGCGACCGGGACAGGAGTCTACAATGAGCAGTTCTTC,CSAATGTGVYNEQFF
NA,TRBV7-9,TRBJ1-1,NA,TGTGCCAGCAGCTTAGCCGGGGATGCCACTGAAGCTTTCTTT,CASSLAGDATEAFF
once,TRBV18,TRBJ2-1,TRBD2,TGTGCCAGCTCACCGCTTGAGACTAGCGAGTCCTACAATGAGCAGTTCTTC,CASSPLETSESYNEQFF
NA,TRBV12-3/TRBV12-4,TRBJ1-6,NA,TGTGCCAGCAGTCTCCCAGGGGCACCCCTCCACTTT,CASSLPGAPLHF
NA,TRBV10-3,TRBJ1-3,NA,TGTGCCATCAGTACCGACTGGGGAAACACCATATATTTT,CAISTDWGNTIYF
NA,TRBV18,TRBJ2-6,TRBD1,TGTGCCAGCTCACCGGGACAGGGGGCGGCAGGGGCCAACGTCCTGACTTTC,CASSPGQGAAGANVLTF
NA,TRBV2,TRBJ2-1,TRBD1,TGTGCCAGCAGCCGGACAGGGGCTGAGCAGTTCTTC,CASSRTGAEQFF
NA,TRBV3-1/TRBV3-2,TRBJ1-5,TRBD1,TGTGCCAGCAGCCCGAGACAGGGGGGGAGCAATCAGCCCCAGCATTTT,CASSPRQGGSNQPQHF
NA,TRBV7-9,TRBJ1-2,TRBD1,TGTGCCAGCAGCTTAGCTCGCAACAGGGGGGCTGACTATGGCTACACCTTC,CASSLARNRGADYGYTF
NA,TRBV6-5,TRBJ1-2,TRBD1,TGTGCCAGCAGCCGGGACAGGGAGAAAGGAGGCTACACCTTC,CASSRDREKGGYTF
NA,TRBV5-5,TRBJ1-4,TRBD1,TGTGCCAGCAGCCGCGGGACAGGGGGGGGTGGTGAAAAACTGTTTTTT,CASSRGTGGGGEKLFF
once,TRBV15,TRBJ2-6,NA,TGTGCCACCAGCCCGCGACAATCCCCTGGGGCCAACGTCCTGACTTTC,CATSPRQSPGANVLTF
NA,TRBV19,TRBJ1-2,TRBD1,TGTGCCAGTAGTCCCTCCCGGGACAGTAACTATGGCTACACCTTC,CASSPSRDSNYGYTF
NA,TRBV19,TRBJ1-1,NA,TGTGCCAGTAGTATAGGTAGACAGCCGAACACTGAAGCTTTCTTT,CASSIGRQPNTEAFF
NA,TRBV30,TRBJ2-2,NA,TGTGCCTGGAGACCTAGTCCCGGGGAGCTGTTTTTT,CAWRPSPGELFF
NA,TRBV11-3,TRBJ2-1,NA,TGTGCCAGCAGCTTAGATGCGGGGCCGGGGGGCCGGCCCTTCGGCAATGAGCAGTTCTTC,CASSLDAGPGGRPFGNEQFF
NA,TRBV9,TRBJ1-2,NA,TGTGCCAGCAGCGTTGGACAGCCCTTCGGCTACACCTTC,CASSVGQPFGYTF
NA,TRBV30,TRBJ1-2,NA,TGTGCCTGGAGTGTGCAGGGAACCGGCTACACCTTC,CAWSVQGTGYTF
NA,TRBV4-1,TRBJ1-5,TRBD1,TGCGCCAGCAGCCAAGAATGGACAGGGAGAAATCAGCCCCAGCATTTT,CASSQEWTGRNQPQHF
NA,TRBV15,TRBJ1-3,NA,TGTGCCACCAGCAGAGATAGGGGGGGAAACACCATATATTTT,CATSRDRGGNTIYF
NA,TRBV10-3,TRBJ1-2,NA,TGTGCCATCAGTGAGAGGGCCGACGGAGGGAACTATGGCTACACCTTC,CAISERADGGNYGYTF
NA,TRBV21-1,TRBJ2-4,NA,TGTGCCAGCCTCCGGGACAGGGTAGAGGAAGCCAAAAACATTCAGTACTTC,CASLRDRVEEAKNIQYF
NA,TRBV11-2,TRBJ1-1,NA,TGTGCCAGCAGCTTGGCGAACACTGAAGCTTTCTTT,CASSLANTEAFF
NA,TRBV14,TRBJ2-7,TRBD1,TGTGCCAGCAGCCAGGTGGAACGGACAGGGTCCAACGAGCAGTACTTC,CASSQVERTGSNEQYF
few,TRBV29-1,TRBJ1-2,TRBD1,TGCAGCGTTGTGGGACAGGGTTTAGGGGGCCTCTATGGCTACACCTTC,CSVVGQGLGGLYGYTF
NA,TRBV14,TRBJ1-5,TRBD1,TGTGCCAGCAGCCAATCAGGGGGTCAGCCCCAGCATTTT,CASSQSGGQPQHF
NA,TRBV5-1,TRBJ2-1,NA,TGCGCCAGCAGCTTGGTACAGAGTTACAATGAGCAGTTCTTC,CASSLVQSYNEQFF
NA,TRBV5-6,TRBJ2-1,NA,TGTGCCAGCAGCCCGCACAGGAATGAGCAGTTCTTC,CASSPHRNEQFF
NA,TRBV5-1,TRBJ2-1,TRBD1,TGCGCCAGCATGATACAGGGGGCTGCCAATGAGCAGTTCTTC,CASMIQGAANEQFF
NA,TRBV7-2,TRBJ1-4,NA,TGTGCCAGCAGGTTACAGGCAACTAATGAAAAACTGTTTTTT,CASRLQATNEKLFF
NA,TRBV7-2,TRBJ1-2,TRBD1,TGTGCCAGCAGCTTAGGGGACAGCTATGGCTACACCTTC,CASSLGDSYGYTF
NA,TRBV24-1,TRBJ2-3,TRBD2,TGTGCCACCAGTGATTCGGCCTCTAGCGGGGGGGCTCTCACAGATACGCAGTATTTT,CATSDSASSGGALTDTQYF
NA,TRBV7-9,TRBJ1-6,NA,TGTGCCAGCAGCCCCTGGGGGGGCGCAGGGTATAATTCACCCCTCCACTTT,CASSPWGGAGYNSPLHF
NA,TRBV10-1,TRBJ2-3,TRBD2,TGCGCCAGCAGTGTAGCGACTAGGGAGGGCCCAGATACGCAGTATTTT,CASSVATREGPDTQYF
NA,TRBV6-5,TRBJ1-5,TRBD1,TGTGCCAGCAGCCCGACAGGGCAGGGAAATCAGCCCCAGCATTTT,CASSPTGQGNQPQHF